The 27 T cell receptor beta chains listed next were all sequenced from one sample in a study of T cells in tumors after PD-1 blockade. Assay: immunoSEQ multiplex PCR; the TCRdb copy retains only in-frame clones and omits some. This table holds around 50,000 clones, nearly 80% found once. The sample was PBMCs, taken before anti-PD-1 treatment. The receptors here all came from a human donor with basal cell carcinoma.

The chain is built from TRBV7-9 and TRBJ1-2, with 10 nucleotides matching TRBD1. With 4 bases clipped from V and 7 bases from J, the junction kept 9 bases outside the gene matches. Germline V CDR1 and CDR2: SEHNR, FQNEAQ (reference sequence). The CDR3 is 15 amino acids. The chain's CDR3 is CASSYPGTGDFGYTF. CDR3 DNA sequence: TGTGCCAGCAGCTACCCCGGGACAGGGGACTTTGGCTACACCTTC.

The gene calls are TRBV7-9 and TRBJ1-1; D unclear. Germline V CDR1 and CDR2: SEHNR, FQNEAQ (reference sequence). V lost 3 bases to trimming and J lost 6 bases, with 11 bases between them. The length of the CDR3 is 13 residues. CDR3 sequence reads: CASSFGQASEAFF. As DNA, the CDR3 is TGTGCCAGCAGCTTCGGGCAGGCTTCTGAAGCTTTCTTT.

This chain joins TRBV5-6 and TRBJ2-7, with D maybe TRBD1 (6 bases). Trimming removed 4 bases at V and 2 bases at J, with 7 bases between. The CDR3 consists of 12 residues. Per the germline V gene, CDR1 is SGHDT and CDR2 is YYEEEE. CDR3 amino acids: CASSGQPYEQYF. CDR3 DNA sequence: TGTGCCAGCAGCGGACAGCCCTACGAGCAGTACTTC.

The chain combines TRBV27 with TRBJ2-1; no clear D. CDR1 and CDR2 from the germline V gene are MNHEY and SMNVEV (reference sequence). This CDR3 is built from 16 residues. V was clipped by 2 bases and J by 2 bases, with 13 bases between them. Here the CDR3 DNA reads TGTGCCAGCAGTTTAGGGATCCCGCCTACCTACAATGAGCAGTTCTTC. It encodes CASSLGIPPTYNEQFF.

J is TRBJ1-1 and V is TRBV2, with 8 bases lining up with TRBD1. After removal of 4 bases from V and 0 bases from J, the junction contained 13 bases not matched to a gene. This CDR3 spans 18 amino acids. Germline CDR1 and CDR2: SNHLY and FYNNEI. Written as DNA, the CDR3 is TGTGCCAGCAGTGCTCCGACTTTTAGACAGGGGATGAACACTGAAGCTTTCTTT. Protein product: CASSAPTFRQGMNTEAFF.

The V call is TRBV4-2, the J call TRBJ2-1; D call uncertain. The length of the CDR3 is 15 residues. V was trimmed by 0 bases and J by 7 bases, leaving 13 bases between them. Germline V gene sequence: CDR1 LGHNA, CDR2 YNFKEQ. CDR3: CASSQDQTYGNEQFF. The CDR3 coding sequence is TGTGCCAGCAGCCAAGATCAGACATACGGGAATGAGCAGTTCTTC.

In its sample, this clone was seen a few times. This chain uses TRBV24-1 with TRBJ1-3; D gene ambiguous. Per germline, CDR1 KGHDR and CDR2 SFDVKD. The CDR3 runs 12 residues. V was pared by 6 bases and J by 7 bases, with 9 bases between. CDR3 sequence (DNA): TGTGCCACCAGTCCTGGAGGGAACACCATATATTTT. Translated: CATSPGGNTIYF.

This chain joins TRBV1 and TRBJ1-2; the table calls TRBD1, which could not be checked here. TRBV1 is tagged as a pseudogene. This CDR3 has 16 amino acids. For the CDR3, the DNA is TGCACCAGCAGCCAAGCCTGGGACAGGCCCCAATGTGGCTACACCTTC. It encodes CTSSQAWDRPQCGYTF.

Concerning this clone: One junction end disagrees with the germline gene, perhaps due to a read error. V usage is TRBV7-7 and J usage is TRBJ2-5, with 11 bases matching TRBD2. Germline V gene lookup returns CDR1 SSHAT and CDR2 FNYEAQ (reference sequence). This CDR3 comprises 16 residues. This CDR3 reads CASSLGLAGSQETQYF. Here the CDR3 DNA reads TGTGCTAGCAGCTTAGGACTAGCGGGCTCCCAAGAGACCCAGTACTTC.

This clone was recorded once. The chain has TRBV28 and TRBJ1-3; TRBD1 matches at 7 bases. The length of the CDR3 is 14 residues. Trimming took 6 bases from V and 8 from J; bases not matched to a gene: 10. Germline CDR1 and CDR2: MDHEN and SYDVKM. CDR3 protein: CASRSGQAVDTIYF. CDR3 in DNA: TGTGCCAGCAGATCAGGACAGGCGGTGGACACCATATATTTT.

The chain couples TRBV5-5 to TRBJ2-3, with TRBD2 matching over 10 bases. The CDR3 sequence is 16 residues long. Germline CDR1 is SGHKS and CDR2 is YYEKEE (reference sequence). V was clipped by 0 bases and J by 4 bases; unmatched bases: 5. DNA for the CDR3: TGTGCCAGCAGCTTGGCAGCTAGCGGGGGTGCAGATACGCAGTATTTT. Translating gives CASSLAASGGADTQYF.

The chain carries TRBV9 and TRBJ2-3; D is possibly TRBD2 (6 bases). Trimming pared 4 bases from V and 1 base from J, leaving 16 bases between. The germline CDR1 and CDR2 sequences are SGDLS and YYNGEE. This CDR3 has 16 residues. The CDR3 DNA reads as TGTGCCAGCAGCTCAGCGGGCGGGTTGGGCACAGATACGCAGTATTTT. Its translation is CASSSAGGLGTDTQYF.

In its sample, this clone was seen once. CDR3 region: CASSLRGGQGNEQFF. The CDR3 region has the DNA TGTGCCAGCAGTTTGCGGGGGGGCCAAGGCAATGAGCAGTTCTTC. This chain joins TRBV7-6 and TRBJ2-1, with 9 bases that match TRBD2. CDR3 length equals 15 residues. Germline lookup yields CDR1 SGHVS and CDR2 FNYEAQ. Trimming removed 6 bases from V and 6 bases from J; junction bases left unmatched: 9.

The V and J genes are TRBV11-1 and TRBJ2-5; TRBD2 matches 12 bases. The CDR3 extends over 14 amino acids. Losses at the gene ends were 8 bases for V and 5 bases for J; bases not matched to a gene: 6. CDR1 SGHAT and CDR2 FQDESV come from the germline V gene (reference sequence). Written as DNA, the CDR3 is TGTGCCAGCGGCAGACTAGCGGGGGTGGAGACCCAGTACTTC. Translated, it gives CASGRLAGVETQYF.

The V call is TRBV10-1, the J call TRBJ2-1, with D perhaps matching TRBD1 (5 bases). V gave up 3 bases and J gave up 8 bases, with 14 bases separating them. The germline V gene has CDR1 WNHNN and CDR2 SYGVQD (reference sequence). The CDR3 extends over 14 amino acids. CDR3 in DNA: TGCGCCAGCAGTGACAAACTCCAAGGGGATGAGCAGTTCTTC. This sequence encodes CASSDKLQGDEQFF.

The chain employs TRBV29-1 and TRBJ1-5, with a tentative D call TRBD1 (5 bases). The CDR3 has 13 amino acids. Germline V gives CDR1 SQVTM, CDR2 ANQGSEA. Trimming removed 5 bases at V and 6 bases at J, with 14 bases between. The CDR3 reads CSVCEGTGQPQHF. CDR3 DNA: TGCAGCGTTTGTGAGGGGACGGGTCAGCCCCAGCATTTT.

This clone was seen more than once but under ten times. This chain joins TRBV2 and TRBJ2-1; D remains ambiguous. Germline CDR1 and CDR2: SNHLY and FYNNEI. V lost 7 bases and J 0 bases, leaving 16 bases between the germline ends. The CDR3 runs 16 residues. CDR3 region: CASNREIEGSYNEQFF. The DNA for the CDR3 is TGTGCCAGCAATAGGGAAATCGAAGGCTCCTACAATGAGCAGTTCTTC.

V gene TRBV5-4 combines with J gene TRBJ1-2; D perhaps matches TRBD1 (6 bases). Looked up from germline, CDR1 is SGHNT and CDR2 is YYREEE (reference sequence). This CDR3 is 14 amino acids long. V was shortened by 4 bases and J by 2 bases, with 12 bases between the two germline ends. DNA of the CDR3: TGTGCCAGCAGCATGGACAGCCTGAACTATGGCTACACCTTC. Translating it yields CASSMDSLNYGYTF.

Only a few counts were recorded for this clone. The chain links TRBV25-1 to TRBJ1-2, with D uncertain. The CDR3 is 11 residues long. The ends were cut back, 7 bases at V and 1 base at J, with 4 bases in the middle. Germline CDR1 and CDR2: MGHDK and SYGVNS. The CDR3 nucleotides are TGTGCCAGCACGGGTAACTATGGCTACACCTTC. This encodes CASTGNYGYTF.

The gene calls are TRBV28 and TRBJ1-1; 8 bases match TRBD1. Germline CDR1 MDHEN, CDR2 SYDVKM. This CDR3 has 14 amino acids. J gave up 5 bases and V 6 bases, and 8 bases lay outside the gene matches. The DNA of the CDR3 is TGTGCCAGCAGCGAGACAGGGGAAGGGACTGAAGCTTTCTTT. This sequence encodes CASSETGEGTEAFF.

The chain has TRBV14 and TRBJ2-7; 11 nucleotides align to TRBD1. The CDR3 has 15 residues. Germline assignment: CDR1 SGHDN and CDR2 FVKESK. V lost 5 bases, J lost 6 bases, and 9 bases stayed unmatched. Written as DNA, the CDR3 is TGTGCCAGCAGCACCCTGGACAGGGGGCGCGGCGAGCAGTACTTC. The encoded protein is CASSTLDRGRGEQYF. The full variable domain, in which reference TRBV14 and TRBJ2-7 provide the parts outside the CDR3, is EAGVTQFPSHSVIEKGQTVTLRCDPISGHDNLYWYRRVMGKEIKFLLHFVKESKQDESGMPNNRFLAERTGGTYSTLKVQPAELEDSGVYFCASSTLDRGRGEQYFGPGTRLTVT.

The rearrangement joins TRBV29-1 to TRBJ1-1; D gene unclear. CDR3 size: 12 residues. Germline values: CDR1 SQVTM, CDR2 ANQGSEA. Trimming left V 5 bases short and J 6 bases short, with 13 bases between. The CDR3 sequence is CSVPGSSAEAFF. The DNA for the CDR3 is TGCAGCGTTCCAGGCAGTTCGGCTGAAGCTTTCTTT.

The chain carries TRBV19 and TRBJ1-1, with 8 nucleotides matching TRBD1. J gave up 6 bases and V 7 bases, and 13 bases lay outside the gene matches. Germline-derived CDR1 and CDR2 are LNHDA and SQIVND (reference sequence). The CDR3 covers 15 residues. The CDR3 protein is CASTTRGQGKAEAFF. DNA of the CDR3: TGTGCCAGTACCACGAGAGGACAGGGAAAGGCTGAAGCTTTCTTT.

In regard to this clone: Its ends do not fully match the called genes, so a read error is possible. The chain uses TRBV6-5 and TRBJ2-1; 7 bases fit TRBD1. This CDR3 is 12 amino acids long. The germline gives CDR1 MNHEY, CDR2 SVGAGI. CDR3 loop: CASIYRGDEQFF. The CDR3 DNA reads TGTGCCAGCATTTACAGGGGCGATGAGCAGTTCTTC.

The rearrangement links TRBV18 to TRBJ1-2; tentatively, D is TRBD1 (5 bases). The ends were cut back, 5 bases at V and 5 bases at J, with 15 bases in the middle. The CDR3 runs 14 residues. From germline, CDR1 is KGHSH and CDR2 LQKENI. The DNA of the CDR3 is TGTGCCAGCTCAGACGGGACGCCGGGGTATGGCTACACCTTC. Translating it yields CASSDGTPGYGYTF. The full variable domain, completed using reference TRBV18 and TRBJ1-2, is NAGVMQNPRHLVRRRGQEARLRCSPMKGHSHVYWYRQLPEEGLKFMVYLQKENIIDESGMPKERFSAEFPKEGPSILRIQQVVRGDSAAYFCASSDGTPGYGYTFGSGTRLTVV.

The rearrangement joins TRBV7-9 to TRBJ1-1; weak D call: TRBD1 (5 bases). Germline V gene data show CDR1 as SEHNR and CDR2 as FQNEAQ (reference sequence). The CDR3 spans 15 residues. The germline V and J ends were trimmed by 5 bases and 0 bases, with 13 bases remaining between them. CDR3 amino acids: CASSIPGPLNTEAFF. The CDR3 DNA reads as TGTGCCAGCAGCATTCCGGGACCCCTGAACACTGAAGCTTTCTTT.

This clone has only a few counts. The genes are TRBV29-1 and TRBJ2-3, with 8 bases matching TRBD1. CDR1 and CDR2 from the germline V gene are SQVTM and ANQGSEA. The trim removed 1 base at V and 5 bases at J, leaving 5 bases unmatched. CDR3 size: 14 residues. CDR3 DNA sequence: TGCAGCGTTGAAGTCCAGGGGGCAGGAGATACGCAGTATTTT. Amino acids: CSVEVQGAGDTQYF.